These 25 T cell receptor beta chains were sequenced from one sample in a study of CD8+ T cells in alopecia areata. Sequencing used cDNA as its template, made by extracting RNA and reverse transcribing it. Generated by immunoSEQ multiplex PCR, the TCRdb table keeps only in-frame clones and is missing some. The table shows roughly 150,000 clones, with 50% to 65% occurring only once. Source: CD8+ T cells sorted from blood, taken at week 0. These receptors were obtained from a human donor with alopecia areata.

CDR3 protein: CASRTDRGDSQPQHF. CDR3 coding DNA: TGTGCCAGCAGAACAGACAGGGGAGATAGTCAGCCCCAGCATTTT. The chain couples TRBV6-6 to TRBJ1-5, with 8 bases identical to TRBD1. CDR3 size: 15 residues. Trimming removed 6 bases from V and 6 bases from J; junction bases left unmatched: 10. Germline assignment: CDR1 MNHNY and CDR2 SVGAGI (reference sequence).

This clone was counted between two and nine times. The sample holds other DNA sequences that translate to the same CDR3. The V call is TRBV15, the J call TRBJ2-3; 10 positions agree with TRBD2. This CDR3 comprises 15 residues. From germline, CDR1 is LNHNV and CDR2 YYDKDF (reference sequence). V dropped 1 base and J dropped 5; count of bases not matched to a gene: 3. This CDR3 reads CATSRVAGGRDTQYF. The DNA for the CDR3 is TGTGCCACCAGCAGAGTAGCGGGGGGCAGAGATACGCAGTATTTT.

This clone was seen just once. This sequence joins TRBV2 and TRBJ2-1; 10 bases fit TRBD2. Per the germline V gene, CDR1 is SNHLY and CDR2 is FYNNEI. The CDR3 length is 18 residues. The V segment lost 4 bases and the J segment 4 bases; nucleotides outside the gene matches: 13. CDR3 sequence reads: CASSAGLAGVQGYNEQFF. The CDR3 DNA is TGTGCCAGCAGTGCGGGGCTAGCGGGGGTCCAGGGGTACAATGAGCAGTTCTTC.

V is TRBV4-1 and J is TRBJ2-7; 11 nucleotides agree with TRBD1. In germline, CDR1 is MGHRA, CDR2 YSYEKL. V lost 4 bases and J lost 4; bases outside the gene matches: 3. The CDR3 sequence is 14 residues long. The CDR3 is CASSPGQGDYEQYF. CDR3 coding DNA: TGCGCCAGCAGCCCGGGACAGGGGGATTACGAGCAGTACTTC.

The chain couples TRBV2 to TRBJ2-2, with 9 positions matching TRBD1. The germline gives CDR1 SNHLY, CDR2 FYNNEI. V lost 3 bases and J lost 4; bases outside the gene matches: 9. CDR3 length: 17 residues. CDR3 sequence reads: CASSDTKDRGLTGELFF. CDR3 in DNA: TGTGCCAGCAGTGATACGAAGGACAGGGGTCTCACCGGGGAGCTGTTTTTT.

The CDR3 region is CASGTGGRINEQFF. The CDR3 nucleotides are TGTGCCAGCGGGACAGGGGGTAGAATCAATGAGCAGTTCTTC. The V and J genes are TRBV25-1 and TRBJ2-1, with 11 bases fitting TRBD1. This CDR3 comprises 14 residues. V shed 8 bases, J shed 6 bases, and the junction held 6 bases outside the gene matches. CDR1 and CDR2 (germline): MGHDK, SYGVNS.

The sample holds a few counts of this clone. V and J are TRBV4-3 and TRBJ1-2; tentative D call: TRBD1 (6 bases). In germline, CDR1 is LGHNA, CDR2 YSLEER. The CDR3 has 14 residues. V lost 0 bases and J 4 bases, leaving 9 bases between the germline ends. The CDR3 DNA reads TGCGCCAGCAGCCAAGAAACAGGGAGCTATGGCTACACCTTC. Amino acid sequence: CASSQETGSYGYTF.

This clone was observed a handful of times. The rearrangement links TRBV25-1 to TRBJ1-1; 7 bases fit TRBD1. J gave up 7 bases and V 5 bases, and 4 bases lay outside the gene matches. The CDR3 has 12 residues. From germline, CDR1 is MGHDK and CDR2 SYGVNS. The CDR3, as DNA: TGTGCCAGCAGTCTCGGACAGGTTGAAGCTTTCTTT. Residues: CASSLGQVEAFF.

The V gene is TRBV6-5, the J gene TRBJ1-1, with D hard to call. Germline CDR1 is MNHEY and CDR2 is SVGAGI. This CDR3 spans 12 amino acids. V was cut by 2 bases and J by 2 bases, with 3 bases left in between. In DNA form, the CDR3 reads TGTGCCAGCAGTTACCATAACACTGAAGCTTTCTTT. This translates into CASSYHNTEAFF.

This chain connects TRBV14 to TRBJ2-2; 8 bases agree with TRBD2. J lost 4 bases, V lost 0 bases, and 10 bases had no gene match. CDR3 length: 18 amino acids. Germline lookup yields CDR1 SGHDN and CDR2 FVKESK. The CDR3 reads CASSQDLSGVSGTGELFF. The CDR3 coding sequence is TGTGCCAGCAGCCAAGATCTTAGCGGGGTATCCGGCACCGGGGAGCTGTTTTTT.

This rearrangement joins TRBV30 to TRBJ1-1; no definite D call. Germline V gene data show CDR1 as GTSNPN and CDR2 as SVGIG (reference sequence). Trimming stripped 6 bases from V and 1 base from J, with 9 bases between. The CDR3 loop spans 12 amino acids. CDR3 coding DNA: TGTGCCTGCCCACACGGGAACACTGAAGCTTTCTTT. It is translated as CACPHGNTEAFF. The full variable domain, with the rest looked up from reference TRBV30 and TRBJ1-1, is SQTIHQWPATLVQPVGSPLSLECTVEGTSNPNLYWYRQAAGRGLQLLFYSVGIGQISSEVPQNLSASRPQDRQFILSSKKLLLSDSGFYLCACPHGNTEAFFGQGTRLTVV.

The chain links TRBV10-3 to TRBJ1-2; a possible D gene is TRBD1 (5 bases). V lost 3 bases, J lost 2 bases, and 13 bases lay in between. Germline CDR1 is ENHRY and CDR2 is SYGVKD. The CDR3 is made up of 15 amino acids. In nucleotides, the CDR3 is TGTGCCATCAGTGAAGAGGGGAGATCAAACTATGGCTACACCTTC. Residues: CAISEEGRSNYGYTF.

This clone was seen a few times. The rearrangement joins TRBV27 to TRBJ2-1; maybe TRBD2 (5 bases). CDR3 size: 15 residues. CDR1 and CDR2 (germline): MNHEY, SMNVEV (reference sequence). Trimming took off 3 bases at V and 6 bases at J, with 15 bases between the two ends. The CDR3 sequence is CASSFAREEGNEQFF. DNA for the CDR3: TGTGCCAGCAGTTTTGCCCGGGAAGAAGGCAATGAGCAGTTCTTC.

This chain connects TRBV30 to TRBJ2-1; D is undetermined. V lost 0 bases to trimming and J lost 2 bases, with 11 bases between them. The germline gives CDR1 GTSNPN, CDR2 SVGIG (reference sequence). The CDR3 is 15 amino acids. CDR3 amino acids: CAWSVLALTYNEQFF. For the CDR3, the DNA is TGTGCCTGGAGTGTACTTGCACTAACCTACAATGAGCAGTTCTTC.

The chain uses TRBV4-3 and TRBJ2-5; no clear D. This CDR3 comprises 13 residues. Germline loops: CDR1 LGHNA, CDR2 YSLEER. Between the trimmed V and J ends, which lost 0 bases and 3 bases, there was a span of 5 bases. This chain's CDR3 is CASSQDPEETQYF. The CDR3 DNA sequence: TGCGCCAGCAGCCAAGACCCGGAAGAGACCCAGTACTTC.

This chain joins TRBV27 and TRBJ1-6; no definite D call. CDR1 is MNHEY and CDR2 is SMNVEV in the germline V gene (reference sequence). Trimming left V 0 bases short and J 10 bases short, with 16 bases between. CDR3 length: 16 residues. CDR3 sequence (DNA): TGTGCCAGCAGTTTATCGGTACAGCCCATCCAATCACCCCTCCACTTT. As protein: CASSLSVQPIQSPLHF.

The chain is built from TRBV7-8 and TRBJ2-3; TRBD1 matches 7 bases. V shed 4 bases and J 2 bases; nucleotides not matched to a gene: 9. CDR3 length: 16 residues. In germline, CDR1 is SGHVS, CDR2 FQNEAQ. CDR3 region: CASSSTRDRNTDTQYF. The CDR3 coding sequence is TGTGCCAGCAGCTCAACCCGGGACAGAAACACAGATACGCAGTATTTT.

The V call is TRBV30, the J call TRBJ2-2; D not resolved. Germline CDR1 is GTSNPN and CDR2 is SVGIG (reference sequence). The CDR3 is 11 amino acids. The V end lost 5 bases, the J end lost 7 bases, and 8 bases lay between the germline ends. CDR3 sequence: CAWGGIGELFF. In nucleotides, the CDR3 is TGTGCCTGGGGCGGAATCGGGGAGCTGTTTTTT. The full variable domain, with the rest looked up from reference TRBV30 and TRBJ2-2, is SQTIHQWPATLVQPVGSPLSLECTVEGTSNPNLYWYRQAAGRGLQLLFYSVGIGQISSEVPQNLSASRPQDRQFILSSKKLLLSDSGFYLCAWGGIGELFFGEGSRLTVL.

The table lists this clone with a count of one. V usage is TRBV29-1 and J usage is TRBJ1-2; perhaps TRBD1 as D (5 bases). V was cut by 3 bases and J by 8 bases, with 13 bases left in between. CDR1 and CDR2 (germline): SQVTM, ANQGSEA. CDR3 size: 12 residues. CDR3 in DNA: TGCAGCGTTGATTTTCGAGGGGAAGGCTACACCTTC. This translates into CSVDFRGEGYTF.

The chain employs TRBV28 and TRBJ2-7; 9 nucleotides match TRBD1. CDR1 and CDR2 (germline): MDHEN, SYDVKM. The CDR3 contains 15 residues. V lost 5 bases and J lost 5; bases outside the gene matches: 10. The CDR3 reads CASSPRGQGNHEQYF. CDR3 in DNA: TGTGCCAGCAGTCCTCGAGGACAGGGGAATCACGAGCAGTACTTC.

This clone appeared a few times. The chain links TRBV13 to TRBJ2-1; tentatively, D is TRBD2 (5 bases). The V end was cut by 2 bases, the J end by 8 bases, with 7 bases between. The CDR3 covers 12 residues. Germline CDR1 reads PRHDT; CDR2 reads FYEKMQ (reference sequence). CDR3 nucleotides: TGTGCCAGCAGCTTACGGCGGGATGAGCAGTTCTTC. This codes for CASSLRRDEQFF.

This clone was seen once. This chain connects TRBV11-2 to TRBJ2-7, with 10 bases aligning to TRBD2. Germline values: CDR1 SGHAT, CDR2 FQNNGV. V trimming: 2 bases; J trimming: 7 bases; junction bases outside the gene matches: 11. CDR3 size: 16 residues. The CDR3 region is CASSLPRLAGAGEQYF. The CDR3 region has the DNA TGTGCCAGCAGCTTACCCCGCCTAGCGGGGGCGGGTGAGCAGTACTTC.

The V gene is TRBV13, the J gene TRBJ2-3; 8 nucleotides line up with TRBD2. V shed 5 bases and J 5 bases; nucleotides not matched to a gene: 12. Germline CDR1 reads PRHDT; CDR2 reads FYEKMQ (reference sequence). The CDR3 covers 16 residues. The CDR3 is CASSLRPAGAGDTQYF. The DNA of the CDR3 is TGTGCCAGCAGCCTAAGGCCAGCGGGGGCCGGAGATACGCAGTATTTT.

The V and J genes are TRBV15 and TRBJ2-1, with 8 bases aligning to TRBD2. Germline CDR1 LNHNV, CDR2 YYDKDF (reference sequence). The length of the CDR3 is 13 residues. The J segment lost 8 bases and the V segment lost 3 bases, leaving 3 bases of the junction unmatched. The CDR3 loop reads CATSRGTRDEQFF. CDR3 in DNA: TGTGCCACCAGCAGGGGGACTAGGGATGAGCAGTTCTTC.

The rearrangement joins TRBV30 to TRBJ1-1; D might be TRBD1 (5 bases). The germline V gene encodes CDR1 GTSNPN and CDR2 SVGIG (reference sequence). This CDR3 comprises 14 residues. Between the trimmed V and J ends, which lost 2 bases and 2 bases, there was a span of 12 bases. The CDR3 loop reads CAWSPGTVNTEAFF. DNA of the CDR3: TGTGCCTGGAGTCCCGGGACGGTCAACACTGAAGCTTTCTTT.